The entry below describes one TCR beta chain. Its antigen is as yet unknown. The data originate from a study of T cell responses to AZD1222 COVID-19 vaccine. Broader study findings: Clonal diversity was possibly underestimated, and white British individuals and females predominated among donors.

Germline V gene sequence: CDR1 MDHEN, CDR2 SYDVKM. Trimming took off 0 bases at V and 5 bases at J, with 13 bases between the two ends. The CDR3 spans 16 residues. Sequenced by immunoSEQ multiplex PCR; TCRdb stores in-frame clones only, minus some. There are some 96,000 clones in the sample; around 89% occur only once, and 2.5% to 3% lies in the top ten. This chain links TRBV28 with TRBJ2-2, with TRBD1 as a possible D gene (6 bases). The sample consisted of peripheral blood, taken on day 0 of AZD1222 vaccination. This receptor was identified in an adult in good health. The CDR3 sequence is CASSLWDSWNTGELFF. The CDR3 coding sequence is TGTGCCAGCAGTTTATGGGACAGTTGGAATACCGGGGAGCTGTTTTTT.